This T cell receptor beta chain came from a study of blood T cell repertoires in COVID-19 (dated by TCRdb to 2020 to 2022). Regarding the study in general: The collaborator samples originated in the United States, Italy and Spain and spanned the acute and convalescent phases of COVID-19. The prospective study material was composed of cDNA or gDNA derived from T cells, B-cell-depleted T cells, or PBMCs. The dataset comprised deeply sampled blood TCRbeta repertoires from subjects exposed to, actively infected with, or recovered from COVID-19. The repertoires were released in a freely available public database intended as a resource for research on the immune response to SARS-CoV-2. Samples came from the ongoing ImmuneRACE study (first 160 participants) plus 1,254 subjects from 6 global collaborators. The sample metadata nearly always contained a de-identified subject ID, COVID-19 status, age in years and sex. HLA class I and class II types, where available, came from metadata supplied by the sample provider rather than from assay-based typing.

TCRbeta CDR3 regions were amplified from genomic DNA using the immunoSEQ Assay, a bias-controlled multiplex PCR. The original pipeline was this. The number of nucleated cells in each sample was estimated from the amplification of reference gene primers within the assay. To quantify the absolute abundance of each unique TCRbeta CDR3 rearrangement, sequence reads were collapsed and filtered. For each sample, productive Simpson clonality was calculated by taking the square root of Simpson's diversity index across productive rearrangements. TCRdb limited this immuneACCESS table to in-frame rearrangements with V and J called. A share of clones is missing; checked studies link under half to unresolved V genes, and the rest is unexplained. V, J and clone size were drawn from that table, and D and trimming were deduced from the DNA. This sample holds about 80,000 clones; roughly 80% were observed only once. The ten largest clonotypes hold around 12% of the sample.

Worth noting for this clone: The target of this receptor is not known. Base qualities are not recorded, but no much larger clone differs from it by a single base.

General findings and caveats noted by the study authors: Clinical and demographic metadata were provided uncurated, with the amount varying by source and participant.

Collaborating institutions collected whole blood in K2EDTA tubes following their own protocols. For TCRbeta analysis, collaborators shipped samples in one of three forms: frozen whole blood, isolated PBMCs, or DNA extracted from either of those sample types. The source of this sequence is a man older than 75 with acute or convalescent COVID-19. Sequencing was done on a sample of peripheral blood.

Read as DNA, the sequence is TGTGCCAGCAGCCAATTTCCCGGGACAGGGATTGCCGGGGAGCTGTTTTTT. Translated, it reads CASSQFPGTGIAGELFF. The rearranged segments are TRBV14 and TRBJ2-2, and 9 junction bases match TRBD1. V loses 2 bases at its end and J loses 6 bases; junction bases beyond the gene matches: 10. CDR3 length: 17 amino acids, cysteine to phenylalanine. Only the CDR3 portion is preserved as DNA: 51 bases, with reading frame beginning at the first base. The germline V gene sets CDR1 to SGHDN and CDR2 to FVKESK. The full variable domain, completed from the reference TRBV14 and TRBJ2-2 proteins outside the CDR3, reads EAGVTQFPSHSVIEKGQTVTLRCDPISGHDNLYWYRRVMGKEIKFLLHFVKESKQDESGMPNNRFLAERTGGTYSTLKVQPAELEDSGVYFCASSQFPGTGIAGELFFGEGSRLTVL.